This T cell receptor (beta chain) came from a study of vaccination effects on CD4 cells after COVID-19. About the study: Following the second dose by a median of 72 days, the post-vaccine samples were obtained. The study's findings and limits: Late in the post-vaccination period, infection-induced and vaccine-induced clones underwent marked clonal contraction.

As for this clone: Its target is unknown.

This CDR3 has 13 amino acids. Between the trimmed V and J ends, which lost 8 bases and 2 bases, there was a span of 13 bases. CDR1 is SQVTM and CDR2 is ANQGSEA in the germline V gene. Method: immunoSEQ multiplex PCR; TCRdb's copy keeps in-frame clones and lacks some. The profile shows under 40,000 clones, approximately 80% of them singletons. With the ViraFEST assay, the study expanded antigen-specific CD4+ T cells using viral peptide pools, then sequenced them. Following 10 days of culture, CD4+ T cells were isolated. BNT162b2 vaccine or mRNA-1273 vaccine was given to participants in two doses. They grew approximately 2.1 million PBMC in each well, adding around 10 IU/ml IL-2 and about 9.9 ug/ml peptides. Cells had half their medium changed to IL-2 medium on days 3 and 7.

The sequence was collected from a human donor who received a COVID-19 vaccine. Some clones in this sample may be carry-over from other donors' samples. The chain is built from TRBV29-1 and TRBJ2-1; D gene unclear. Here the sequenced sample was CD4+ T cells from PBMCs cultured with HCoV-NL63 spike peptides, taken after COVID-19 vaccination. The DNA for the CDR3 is TGCAGCCTTAGCTTAAGGACCTACAATGAGCAGTTCTTC. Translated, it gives CSLSLRTYNEQFF.